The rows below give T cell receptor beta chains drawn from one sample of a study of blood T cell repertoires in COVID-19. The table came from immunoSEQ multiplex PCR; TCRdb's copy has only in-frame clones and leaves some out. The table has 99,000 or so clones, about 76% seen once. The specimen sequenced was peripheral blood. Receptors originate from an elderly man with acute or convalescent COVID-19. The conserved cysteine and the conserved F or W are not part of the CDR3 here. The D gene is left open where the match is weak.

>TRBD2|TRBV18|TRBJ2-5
ASRRTSAQETQY
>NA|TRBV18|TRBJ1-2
ASSQRQTKNFLYGYT
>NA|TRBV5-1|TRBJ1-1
ASSLDRPNTEAF
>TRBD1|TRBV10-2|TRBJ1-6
ASRGPGQGDSPLH
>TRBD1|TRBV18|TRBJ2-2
ASSLGQVGTGELF
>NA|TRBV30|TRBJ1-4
AWSRQSNEKLF
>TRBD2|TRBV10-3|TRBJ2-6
AIKISGKNGSGANVLT
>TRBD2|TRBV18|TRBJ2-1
ASSPLAGPSNEQF
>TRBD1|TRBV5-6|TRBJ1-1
ASNKQGDGTEAF
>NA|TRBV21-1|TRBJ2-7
ASSIRQVRGEQY
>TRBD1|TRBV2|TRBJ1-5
ASRLDRGGNQPQH
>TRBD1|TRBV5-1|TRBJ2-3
ASSFQGAGTDTQY
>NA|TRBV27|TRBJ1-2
ASSFGGGRRANYGYT
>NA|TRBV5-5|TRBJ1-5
ASSGGTWDSNQPQH
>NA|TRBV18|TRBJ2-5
ASSQTATRETQY
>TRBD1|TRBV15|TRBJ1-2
ATSRDKGGTAGYT
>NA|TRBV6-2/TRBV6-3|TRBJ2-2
ASSFDITFPSNTGELF
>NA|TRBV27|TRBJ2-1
ASSSRGTYNEQF
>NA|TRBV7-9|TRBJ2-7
ASSLGQSSSYEQY
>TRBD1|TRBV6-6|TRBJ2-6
ASSKGTAGANVLT
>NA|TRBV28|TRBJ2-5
ASSFGGTQETQY
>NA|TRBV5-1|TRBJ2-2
ASRGQLNTGELF
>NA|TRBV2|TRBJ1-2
ASSPRGLSFYGYT
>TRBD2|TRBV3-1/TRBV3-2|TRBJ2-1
ASSQDFRAGGNEQF
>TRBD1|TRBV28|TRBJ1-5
ASSLGGTGNRAQH
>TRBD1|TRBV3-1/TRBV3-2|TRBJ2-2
ASSQVRTGTGELF
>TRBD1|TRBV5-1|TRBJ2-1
ASSQGTGGSYNEQF
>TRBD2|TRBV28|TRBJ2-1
ASSPGTSVGEQF
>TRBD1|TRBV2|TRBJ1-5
ASSGDRGAHQPQH
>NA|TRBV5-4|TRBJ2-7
ASRRGTYEQY
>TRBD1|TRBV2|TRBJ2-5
ASSGSGGRETQY
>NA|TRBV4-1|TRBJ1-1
ASSQDGGLNTEAF
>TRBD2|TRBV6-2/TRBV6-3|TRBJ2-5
ASSYPGTSGGETQY
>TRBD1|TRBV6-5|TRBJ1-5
ASSYSRQGEEKPQH
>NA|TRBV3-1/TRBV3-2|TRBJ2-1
ASSRAGGAYNEQF
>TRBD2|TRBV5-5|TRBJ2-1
ASSYGTMAVLNEQF
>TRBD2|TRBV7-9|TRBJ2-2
ASSPGLAGDGGELF
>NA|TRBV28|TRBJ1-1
ASSRQDLNTEAF
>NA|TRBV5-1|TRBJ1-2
ASSPDWGRSYGYT
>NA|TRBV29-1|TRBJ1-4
SVKLAGGIRAEKLF
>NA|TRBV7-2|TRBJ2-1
ASSVLAARGSRYNEQF